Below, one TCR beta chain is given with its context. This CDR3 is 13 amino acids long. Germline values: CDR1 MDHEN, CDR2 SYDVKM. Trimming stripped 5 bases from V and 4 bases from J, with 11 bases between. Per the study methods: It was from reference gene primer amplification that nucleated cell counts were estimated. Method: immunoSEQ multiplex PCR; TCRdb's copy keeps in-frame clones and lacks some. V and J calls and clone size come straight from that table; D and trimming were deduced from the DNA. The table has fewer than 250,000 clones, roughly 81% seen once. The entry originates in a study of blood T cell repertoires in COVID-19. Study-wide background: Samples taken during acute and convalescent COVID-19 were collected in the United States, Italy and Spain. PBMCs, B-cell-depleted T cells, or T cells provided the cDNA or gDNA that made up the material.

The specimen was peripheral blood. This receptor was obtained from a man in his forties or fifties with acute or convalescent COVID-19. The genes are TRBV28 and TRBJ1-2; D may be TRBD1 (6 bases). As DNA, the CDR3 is TGTGCCAGCAGTCTGGACAGAACCTATGGCTACACCTTC. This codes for CASSLDRTYGYTF.